This T cell receptor beta chain was found in a study of CD8 T cells in ankylosing spondylitis. Study findings and constraints: Matched ankylosing spondylitis synovial fluid reportedly showed significant enrichment of disease-linked clones. Among TCR beta sequences, a motif of under ten highly homologous variants appeared characteristic of ankylosing spondylitis blood.

Generation of TCR beta libraries employed quantitative 5'-RACE incorporating molecular barcodes. Using its own MiXCR run on the 5' RACE reads, TCRdb lists one record per CDR3 protein. Here the sample spans approximately 150,000 distinct CDR3 sequences, roughly 34% being singletons. The ends were cut back, 6 bases at V and 0 bases at J, with 14 bases in the middle. Per the germline V gene, CDR1 is DFQATT and CDR2 is SNEGSKA (reference sequence). This CDR3 has 14 amino acids. This clonotype was seen many times. What it binds is unknown. The genes are TRBV20-1 and TRBJ1-1; unclear D gene. Sequences were obtained from synovial fluid, either unsorted or a sorted T cell fraction (not recorded which). The clonotype was recovered from a male donor with ankylosing spondylitis. The CDR3 DNA follows: TGCAGTGCCACAGATGGGGTCTTGAACACTGAAGCTTTCTTT. This translates into CSATDGVLNTEAFF.